The source of this T cell receptor beta chain is a study of blood T cell repertoires in COVID-19. Study-level information: Acute and convalescent COVID-19 samples came from the United States, Italy and Spain. The analysed material was cDNA or gDNA that came from T cells, B-cell-depleted T cells, or PBMCs.

In the original analysis: Reference gene primer amplification in the assay estimated nucleated cell counts. Data came from immunoSEQ multiplex PCR; TCRdb stores just in-frame clones and leaves some out. The V and J calls and clone size are taken from that table; D and trimming were inferred from the DNA. The sample consists of 110,000 to 150,000 clones, roughly 80% of them appearing once. This clone has just a few counts. Trimming cost V 3 bases and J 9 bases, with 14 bases left between them. The CDR3 covers 13 residues. The material sequenced was peripheral blood. The receptor was derived from a man aged 45 to 65 with active or convalescent COVID-19. V and J are TRBV12-3 or TRBV12-4 and TRBJ1-1; D unclear. The CDR3 sequence: CASSLVSTHQAFF. The CDR3 bases are TGTGCCAGCAGTTTGGTTTCAACACATCAAGCTTTCTTT.